This T cell receptor (beta chain) was documented in a study of blood T cell repertoires in COVID-19. Background on the study: The origin of the acute and convalescent COVID-19 samples was the United States, Italy and Spain. T cells, B-cell-depleted T cells, or PBMCs provided the cDNA or gDNA that served as material.

Authors' processing steps: Estimation of nucleated cell counts relied on the amplification of reference gene primers. Libraries were prepared by immunoSEQ multiplex PCR; TCRdb keeps only in-frame clonotypes and omits some of them. The D gene and trimming were derived from the DNA, and the V and J assignments and clone size from that table. The table records about 87,000 clones, 88% of them present only once. The CDR3 totals 14 residues. The source of this sequence is a man aged 80 or over with acute or convalescent COVID-19. Sequencing used peripheral blood. This chain connects TRBV21-1 to TRBJ1-2; the D call TRBD1 from the table was never checked on the DNA. TRBV21-1 is flagged as a pseudogene. The CDR3 sequence is CASSNTGQTYGYTF. CDR3 coding DNA: TGTGCCAGCAGCAATACGGGACAGACCTATGGCTACACCTTC.